A selection of T cell receptor beta chains follows, all from one sample in a study of identical twins. TCRdb re-called the 5' RACE reads through MiXCR, storing one row per CDR3 protein. The data contain roughly 490,000 distinct CDR3 sequences, roughly an eighth of them singletons. The sample was also linked to a second study, of yellow fever vaccine responses in identical twins.

Sequenced sample: CD4+ T cells sorted from blood. Receptor source: a woman in her late teens or twenties in good health. Both conserved end residues are part of each CDR3.

V | CDR3
TRBV29-1 | CSVRTSGKSSYNEQFF
TRBV20-1 | CSAKGAGSSYNEQFF
TRBV7-9 | CASSGPRRNIQYF
TRBV10-3 | CAISIGLAGTDTQYF
TRBV3-1 | CASSRTLLAGESCEQYF
TRBV7-2 | CASSFFRTSYEQYF
TRBV2 | CASNREGNEQFF
TRBV28 | CASSSSLAGPYNEQFF
TRBV9 | CASSVAGQGTEAFF
TRBV7-2 | CASSERQSYEQYF
TRBV2 | CASDTWGYDEQYF
TRBV4-2 | CASSNRDSGNQPQHF
TRBV6-4 | CASSVGKNTEAFF
TRBV29-1 | CSVNRGTEAFF
TRBV20-1 | CSAAVNTEAFF
TRBV6-1 | CASSRTGAPSTGELFF
TRBV20-1 | CSARRQGATEQYF
TRBV28 | CASGLVFGRGSGTDTQYF
TRBV4-3 | CASARDRNYEQYF
TRBV7-9 | CASSSKSGLRTDTQYF
TRBV5-6 | CASSLLGRVTDTQYF
TRBV20-1 | CSARAGGLAGGRSDTQYF
TRBV24-1 | CATSEPTPQETQYF
TRBV7-2 | CASSPLHQETQYF
TRBV20-1 | CSALRGQGRGALDIQYF
TRBV5-1 | CASSLGQETQYF
TRBV11-2 | CASSLGTRNNQPQHF
TRBV9 | CASSAEGTSVVNTQYF
TRBV12-3/TRBV12-4 | CASTGRTGVTDTQYF
TRBV19 | CASVGLAGGETQYF
TRBV2 | CASSEKSTRNTGELFF
TRBV28 | CASSLSGGSGELFF
TRBV5-1 | CASSLASGGLVNEQFF
TRBV9 | CASSVDQWVGELFF
TRBV7-2 | CASSTALHTDTQYF
TRBV20-1 | CSSGTVYNEQFF
TRBV28 | CASRQQGTNEKLFF
TRBV12-3/TRBV12-4 | CASSFVPRGLFGYTF
TRBV3-1 | CASSQGAGPPDTQYF
TRBV7-6 | CASSLGAGGETQYF
TRBV6-1 | CASRWRSAQETQYF
TRBV27 | CASSPTRTGVSYEQYF
TRBV6-1 | CASNPTRALRETQYF
TRBV6-2/TRBV6-3 | CASSSRAGGYNEQFF
TRBV5-1 | CASSLVSDPSYEQYF
TRBV3-1 | CASSNSAGMHNEQFF
TRBV6-2/TRBV6-3 | CASSYSLMVNTEAFF
TRBV11-1 | CASSLTPSLAAIQETQYF
TRBV5-1 | CASSLPSTGYNEQFF
TRBV12-3/TRBV12-4 | CASSPGRSSGNTIYF